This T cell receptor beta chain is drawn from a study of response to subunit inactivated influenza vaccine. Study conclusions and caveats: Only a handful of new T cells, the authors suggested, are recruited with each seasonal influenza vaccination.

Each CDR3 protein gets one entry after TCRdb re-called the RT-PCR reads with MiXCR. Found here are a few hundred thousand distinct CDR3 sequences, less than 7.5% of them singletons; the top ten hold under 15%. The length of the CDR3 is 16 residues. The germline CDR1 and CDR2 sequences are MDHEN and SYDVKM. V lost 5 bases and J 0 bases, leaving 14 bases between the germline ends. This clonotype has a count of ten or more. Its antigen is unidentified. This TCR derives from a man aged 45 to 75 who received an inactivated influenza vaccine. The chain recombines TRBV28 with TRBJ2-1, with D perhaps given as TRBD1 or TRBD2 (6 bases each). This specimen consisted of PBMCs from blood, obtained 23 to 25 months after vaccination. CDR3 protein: CASSPWGASSYNEQFF. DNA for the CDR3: TGTGCCAGCAGTCCTTGGGGGGCCTCCTCCTACAATGAGCAGTTCTTC.